The entry that follows covers one T cell receptor beta chain sequence. Germline V lookup: CDR1 LGHNA, CDR2 YNFKEQ. Between the trimmed V and J ends, which lost 0 bases and 1 base, there was a span of 5 bases. The CDR3 length is 14 residues. Sequencing was performed with immunoSEQ multiplex PCR; in TCRdb, only in-frame clones are kept and a portion is missing. The table lists 140,000 to 150,000 clones, about 87% of them singletons. Clinical history reported by participants formed the basis on which cohorts were assigned. Cohort 3 recovery required two negative PCRs, clearance, or symptom resolution. The sample comes from a study of blood T cell repertoires in COVID-19.

V gene TRBV4-2 combines with J gene TRBJ2-3; D remains unclear. The material sequenced was PBMCs or T cells enriched from blood (not recorded which). This clonotype originated in a man aged 55-75 years who had recovered from COVID-19. The CDR3 reads CASSQDRGTDTQYF. The CDR3 DNA is TGTGCCAGCAGCCAAGATCGCGGCACAGATACGCAGTATTTT.